This T cell receptor (beta chain) was identified in a study of healthy donors' naive CD4 and CD8 T cells (dated by TCRdb to about 2015). In terms of the full investigation: The donors were selected to cover three age groups of six people each (20-25, 40-50 and 60-70 years), had a mean age of approximately 45, and were half female. For TCR alpha, a new primer set covering all functional IMGT alpha gene variants was designed, and the rest of the protocol matched the beta-chain workflow. To examine how TCR variation is linked to lineage commitment, the study sequenced rearranged TCR alpha and beta chains from naive CD4+ and CD8+ T cells. The peripheral blood mononuclear cells came from around 19 individuals who were healthy and unrelated. Donors were HLA-typed by sequencing at HLA-A, -B, -C, -DRB1, -DQB1 and -DPB1 using the SBTexcellerator protocol, an ABI3130xl analyzer and SBTengine software. What the research found in general, with its limitations: V genes, J genes and CDR3 charge together appeared to explain around 13% of CD4/CD8 propensity variance, in a largely additive manner. Because alpha and beta chains were sequenced in bulk and could not be paired, the effects of the two chains in combination were not assessed. Possible repertoire bias arising from homeostatic proliferation of naive T cells was not directly addressed. In both chains, CD4+ lineage was associated with a positively charged CDR3, and CD8+ lineage was associated with a negatively charged CDR3. Reportedly, most V and J gene segments showed bias between naive CD4+ and CD8+ cells, and this bias held consistently across donors regardless of HLA genotype.

Cells with a CD4+CD8-CD45RO-CD45RA+ profile were isolated by FACS and defined as naive CD4+ T cells, and those with a CD8+CD4-CD45RA+CD27bright profile were defined as naive CD8+ T cells. Sorting used antibodies against CD4 (RPA-T4), CD8 (SK1), CD27 (O323), CD45RA (HI100) and CD45RO (UCHL1). These reads were obtained on a 454 GS FLX Titanium. A previously published linear amplification protocol was used to build TCR libraries from about 500 ng of total RNA. The sequencing itself ran on the Roche/454 Genome Sequencer using Titanium chemistry. The paper's processing steps were these. From 5 of the healthy donors, under 80,000 rearranged TCR alpha transcripts were sequenced. Duplicate transcripts were removed, and unique TCR clonotypes were defined by the CDR3 junction according to IMGT nomenclature. CD4 versus CD8 status was modeled on V and J genes by logistic regression in R 2.13.0, with adjustment for donor effects and Bonferroni correction for multiple testing. The raw public data were reprocessed by TCRdb itself: fastp quality trimming at Q25, MiXCR clonotype calling, in-frame beta chains only. Each entry is one CDR3 protein sequence, shown with its most common DNA and genes. The V and J calls were determined by TCRdb, not by the authors. The table for this sample lists some 190,000 distinct CDR3 sequences; about 74% of them were counted only once. Roughly 2.4% of the sample is in the top ten clones.

Notes on this clonotype: What this receptor recognizes is not known. Per-nucleotide qualities are absent, and no much larger clonotype sits a single base away.

This clonotype originated in a pool of human donors in good health; the sample pools cells from several healthy donors. The sequenced sample was naive CD4+ and CD8+ T cells sorted from blood, pooled from several donors. The cell subset or site label, read with the paper, signifies: FACS-sorted naive CD4+ (CD45RO-CD45RA+) and naive CD8+ (CD45RA+CD27bright) T cells.

This receptor carries the CDR3 CSVESRGLYNEQFF. The nucleotides read TGCAGCGTTGAATCGCGGGGGCTGTACAATGAGCAGTTCTTC. This sequence uses TRBV29-1 and TRBJ2-1; TRBD2 is possibly the D segment (7 matching bases). CDR1 and CDR2, per the germline V gene, are SQVTM and ANQGSEA. The CDR3 runs 14 residues from the cysteine to the phenylalanine. Only CDR3 DNA is held: 42 bases, read in frame from base 1. V is pared back by 2 bases and J by 4 bases, with 12 bases lying between the germline termini.